The T cell receptor beta chain under discussion was sequenced for a study of regulatory T cells in long-lasting Graves disease. CDR1 and CDR2 (germline): MNHEY, SVGEGT. The V end lost 6 bases, the J end lost 2 bases, and 14 bases lay between the germline ends. The CDR3 loop spans 14 amino acids. This clonotype was detected many times. iRepertoire HTBI primers and Arm-PCR of CDR3 regions built TCR beta libraries. TCRdb redid the calling of the multiplex PCR reads with MiXCR, one entry per CDR3 protein. The repertoire includes some 490,000 distinct CDR3 sequences, around 12% of them detected once, and roughly 9.3% sits in the top ten. The time point: newly diagnosed GD, antithyroid drugs for less than 3 months. The authors made the TCR library using RNA they extracted from PBMCs. The patients were enrolled through endocrinology in Xi'an, China. These data were likewise used in another study, on T cells in Graves' hyperthyroidism and ophthalmopathy. Per that study: Graves' hyperthyroidism showing no ophthalmopathy progression within 18 months was considered stable. Diagnostic assessment was based on clinical symptoms, serum thyroxine and TRAb, thyroid ultrasound and orbital computed tomography. Carried out on the TCR CDR3, a first-round RT-PCR used the HTBI primer set.

The rearrangement uses TRBV6-2 or TRBV6-3 and TRBJ2-7, with a tentative D call TRBD2 (6 bases). The source material was peripheral blood mononuclear cells (PBMCs), sampled at new diagnosis, from a patient treated with antithyroid drugs. This TCR came from a woman in her thirties with Graves disease. DNA for the CDR3: TGTGCCAGCAGAGTAACATCGGGGGCCTACGAGCAGTACTTC. Amino acids: CASRVTSGAYEQYF.